This passage covers 7 T cell receptor beta chains from one sample sequenced in a study of blood T cells in healthy people across ages. Primers used in a second PCR of about 6 to 11 cycles were a sample-barcoded 5' primer and a J-beta primer mix. Each CDR3 protein is one row after TCRdb ran MiXCR on the 5' RACE reads. The data show 1.5 million to 2 million distinct CDR3 sequences, roughly 27% seen once. Sequencing input: blood. These receptors came from a woman in her twenties or thirties in good health.

This chain uses TRBV7-2 with TRBJ2-7; TRBD1 matches 8 bases. V shed 4 bases and J 5 bases; nucleotides not matched to a gene: 7. The germline V gene encodes CDR1 SGHTA and CDR2 FQGNSA. This CDR3 is 14 amino acids long. CDR3: CASSSFTDRDEQYF. CDR3 bases: TGTGCCAGCAGCTCCTTTACGGACAGGGACGAGCAGTACTTC.

This clonotype occurred a few times. V usage is TRBV20-1 and J usage is TRBJ2-2, with 9 bases that match TRBD1. This CDR3 has 15 amino acids. In germline, CDR1 is DFQATT, CDR2 SNEGSKA (reference sequence). V lost 2 bases to trimming and J lost 5 bases; unmatched junction nucleotides: 6. CDR3 in DNA: TGCAGTGCTAGAATTCTCGGACAGGGGACCGGGGAGCTGTTTTTT. Residues: CSARILGQGTGELFF.

The gene calls are TRBV5-1 and TRBJ1-2, with D perhaps matching TRBD1 (5 bases). Trimming removed 0 bases at V and 4 bases at J, with 13 bases between. The CDR3 has 15 amino acids. Germline assignment: CDR1 SGHRS and CDR2 YFSETQ. CDR3 DNA: TGCGCCAGCAGCTTGGGGGGGGAGTCCAGCTATGGCTACACCTTC. Protein: CASSLGGESSYGYTF.

This clonotype was recorded at least ten times. V and J are TRBV29-1 and TRBJ2-5; D call uncertain. Germline-derived CDR1 and CDR2 are SQVTM and ANQGSEA. The CDR3 contains 12 residues. The germline V and J ends were trimmed by 2 bases and 1 base, with 5 bases remaining between them. The CDR3 loop is CSVESVQETQYF. CDR3 coding DNA: TGCAGCGTTGAATCAGTCCAAGAGACCCAGTACTTC.

CDR3 DNA: TGTGCCAGCAGCCAATTGGTGAACACTGAAGCTTTCTTT. Protein product: CASSQLVNTEAFF. The genes are TRBV3-1 and TRBJ1-1; D not resolved. The CDR3 length is 13 residues. Trimming shortened V by 2 bases and J by 0 bases, and 4 bases separated the two germline ends. Germline CDR1 and CDR2: LGHDT and YNNKEL (reference sequence). Based on the CDR3 plus reference TRBV3-1 and TRBJ1-1, the full variable domain is DTAVSQTPKYLVTQMGNDKSIKCEQNLGHDTMYWYKQDSKKFLKIMFSYNNKELIINETVPNRFSPKSPDKAHLNLHINSLELGDSAVYFCASSQLVNTEAFFGQGTRLTVV.

This clonotype was counted a few times. The junction departs from germline at one end; a sequencing error may be responsible. The chain has TRBV12-3 or TRBV12-4 and TRBJ2-1; the D is unclear. The CDR3 is 14 amino acids. The CDR3 is CASRLDVSLDEQFF. Written as DNA, the CDR3 is TGTGCCAGCAGGTTAGATGTAAGCTTGGATGAGCAGTTCTTC.

This clonotype has more than one count but fewer than ten. This chain joins TRBV6-6 and TRBJ1-4, with D possibly being TRBD1 (5 bases). The ends were cut back, 1 base at V and 8 bases at J, with 11 bases in the middle. The CDR3 extends over 14 amino acids. Looked up from germline, CDR1 is MNHNY and CDR2 is SVGAGI (reference sequence). CDR3 protein: CASSYYQGREKLFF. In DNA form, the CDR3 reads TGTGCCAGCAGTTACTACCAGGGCCGGGAAAAACTGTTTTTT.